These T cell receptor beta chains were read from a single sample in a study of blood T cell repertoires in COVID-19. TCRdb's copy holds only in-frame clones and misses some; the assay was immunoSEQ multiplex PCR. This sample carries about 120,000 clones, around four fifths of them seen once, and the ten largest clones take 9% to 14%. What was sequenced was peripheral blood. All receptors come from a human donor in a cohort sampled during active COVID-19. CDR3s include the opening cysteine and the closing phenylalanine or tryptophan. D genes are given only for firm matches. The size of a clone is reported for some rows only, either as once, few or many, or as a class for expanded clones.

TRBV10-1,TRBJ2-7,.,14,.,CASSESSLAYEQYF,TGCGCCAGCAGTGAGTCCTCCCTTGCCTACGAGCAGTACTTC
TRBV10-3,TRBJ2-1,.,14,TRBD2,CAISGTSGYNEQFF,TGTGCCATCAGTGGGACTAGCGGGTACAATGAGCAGTTCTTC
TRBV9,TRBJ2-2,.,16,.,CASSVGTRSNTGELFF,TGTGCCAGCAGCGTAGGGACAAGATCGAACACCGGGGAGCTGTTTTTT
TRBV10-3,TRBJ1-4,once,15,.,CAISESGGVGEKLFF,TGTGCCATCAGTGAGTCGGGGGGAGTCGGTGAAAAACTGTTTTTT
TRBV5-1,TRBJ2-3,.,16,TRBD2,CASSLELAGTLDTQYF,TGCGCCAGCAGCTTGGAGCTAGCGGGGACCCTAGATACGCAGTATTTT
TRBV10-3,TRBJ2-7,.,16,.,CAISDQTSGGPYEQYF,TGTGCCATCAGTGACCAGACAAGTGGCGGGCCCTACGAGCAGTACTTC
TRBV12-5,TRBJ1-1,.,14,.,CASGLVYVNTEAFF,TGTGCTAGTGGTTTGGTATATGTGAACACTGAAGCTTTCTTT
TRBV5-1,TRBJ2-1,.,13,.,CASRFGVNNEQFF,TGCGCCAGCAGGTTCGGGGTTAATAATGAGCAGTTCTTC
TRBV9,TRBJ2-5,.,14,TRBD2,CASSVGGFFETQYF,TGTGCCAGCAGCGTGGGGGGGTTTTTCGAGACCCAGTACTTC
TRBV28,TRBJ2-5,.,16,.,CASSLTPGAQGETQYF,TGTGCCAGCAGTTTAACTCCAGGGGCGCAGGGAGAGACCCAGTACTTC
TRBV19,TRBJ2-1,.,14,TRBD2,CASRLAGGPYEQFF,TGTGCCAGCCGCCTCGCGGGGGGGCCCTATGAGCAGTTCTTC
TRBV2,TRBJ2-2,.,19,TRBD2,CASSGFLGLAGGHTGELFF,TGTGCCAGCAGTGGTTTTCTAGGGCTAGCGGGGGGGCACACCGGGGAGCTGTTTTTT
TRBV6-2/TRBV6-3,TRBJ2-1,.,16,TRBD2,CASSYLGGSSYNEQFF,TGTGCCAGCAGTTATCTCGGCGGGAGCTCCTACAATGAGCAGTTCTTC
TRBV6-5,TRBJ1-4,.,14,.,CASNQGSVNEKLFF,TGTGCCAGCAACCAGGGGTCAGTTAATGAAAAACTGTTTTTT
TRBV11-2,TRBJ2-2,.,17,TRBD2,CASSLGLAGGRGGELFF,TGTGCCAGCAGCTTAGGACTAGCGGGGGGGAGAGGCGGGGAGCTGTTTTTT
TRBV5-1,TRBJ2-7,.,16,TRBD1,CASSQLPGTGRYEQYF,TGCGCCAGCAGCCAACTGCCCGGGACAGGGAGATACGAGCAGTACTTC
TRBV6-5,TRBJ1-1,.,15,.,CASSYAMHANTEAFF,TGTGCCAGCAGTTACGCGATGCACGCGAACACTGAAGCTTTCTTT
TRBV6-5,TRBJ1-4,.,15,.,CASSRMAEVDEKLFF,TGTGCCAGCAGTAGGATGGCCGAGGTGGATGAAAAACTGTTTTTT
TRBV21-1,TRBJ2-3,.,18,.,CASRSSGGGARSTDTQYF,TGTGCCAGCAGATCGTCCGGGGGGGGAGCTAGGAGCACAGATACGCAGTATTTT
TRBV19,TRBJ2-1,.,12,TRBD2,CASSTLAGEQFF,TGTGCCAGTAGTACACTAGCGGGGGAGCAGTTCTTC
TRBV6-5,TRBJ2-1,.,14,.,CASSYLQGGSEQFF,TGTGCCAGCAGTTACTTACAGGGGGGGAGTGAGCAGTTCTTC
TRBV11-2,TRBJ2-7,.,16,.,CASSLIFGVGSREQYF,TGTGCCAGCAGCTTAATTTTCGGGGTTGGTTCACGCGAGCAGTACTTC